This T cell receptor beta chain is from a study of monozygotic twins with inflammatory bowel disease. The CDR3 is 12 amino acids. For each CDR3 protein, TCRdb gives one entry from its re-call of the 5' RACE reads, without DNA. The sample includes some 200,000 distinct CDR3 sequences. V is TRBV12-3 or TRBV12-4 and J is TRBJ2-7. The sequenced sample consisted of blood. The receptor comes from a human donor with ulcerative colitis or Crohn's disease, or a healthy co-twin of an affected twin (not recorded which). Here the CDR3 reads CASSVLSYEQYF.